This T cell receptor beta chain was captured by sequencing in a study of blood T cell repertoires in COVID-19. The CDR3 runs to 16 residues. Germline V gene data show CDR1 as LGHDT and CDR2 as YNNKEL (reference sequence). Trimming cost V 3 bases and J 2 bases; bases outside gene matches: 9. Clones were read by immunoSEQ multiplex PCR, and TCRdb kept only the in-frame ones, dropping some. The repertoire has over 100,000 clones, 75% to 90% of them found once; the top ten carry less than 8%. Input material: peripheral blood. The TCR sequence derives from a woman in her 50s with acute or convalescent COVID-19. The chain joins TRBV3-1 (or the pseudogene TRBV3-2) to TRBJ2-7; 8 bases are shared with TRBD2. For the CDR3, the DNA is TGTGCCAGCAGCCAGGTCCAGACTAGCGCCCCCTACGAGCAGTACTTC. Its protein is CASSQVQTSAPYEQYF.